One sample yielded the 2 T cell receptor beta chains listed below, sequenced in a study of OX40 agonist ivuxolimab in advanced cancers. Sequencing was performed with immunoSEQ multiplex PCR; in TCRdb, only in-frame clones are kept and a portion is missing. The table records around 85,000 clones, roughly 89% of them present only once. The input for sequencing was CD4+ or CD8+ T cells sorted from blood, taken in a trial of the OX40 agonist ivuxolimab. All receptors derive from an adult with an advanced solid tumor such as melanoma, head and neck, liver or kidney cancer.

The V call is TRBV27, the J call TRBJ2-1; D gene ambiguous. Germline loops: CDR1 MNHEY, CDR2 SMNVEV (reference sequence). The V gene lost 5 bases and the J gene lost 2 bases, with 7 bases spanning the gap. This CDR3 spans 13 amino acids. Here the CDR3 reads CASSILTYNEQFF. CDR3 sequence (DNA): TGTGCCAGCAGTATCTTAACCTACAATGAGCAGTTCTTC.

J is TRBJ2-1 and V is TRBV4-3; TRBD1 matches at 8 bases. Germline CDR1 and CDR2: LGHNA and YSLEER. V was pared by 2 bases and J by 7 bases, with 10 bases of the junction left unmatched. CDR3 length: 16 amino acids. DNA of the CDR3: TGCGCCAGCAGCCAACCTGGACAGGGAACCCGAAATGAGCAGTTCTTC. Translated: CASSQPGQGTRNEQFF.